Given below is one TCR beta chain in context. What it binds is not known. This specimen comes from a study of T cell responses to AZD1222 COVID-19 vaccine. Data came from immunoSEQ multiplex PCR; TCRdb stores just in-frame clones and leaves some out. The sample holds 90,000 to 120,000 clones; approximately 86% are singletons and the top ten take roughly 3.3%. V gave up 6 bases and J gave up 8 bases; unmatched junction bases: 7. This CDR3 spans 13 amino acids. Looked up from germline, CDR1 is MDHEN and CDR2 is SYDVKM. Study outcomes and limitations: Donor demographics were predominantly white British with a female majority; clonal diversity may be underestimated.

The TCR was taken from an adult who received the MenACWY meningococcal vaccine as a control. The chain has TRBV28 and TRBJ2-1; 7 bases line up with TRBD2. The source material was peripheral blood, sampled 28 days after the second dose of the MenACWY control vaccine. The CDR3 here is CASSLGRDHEQFF. The CDR3 coding sequence is TGTGCCAGCAGCCTAGGGAGGGACCATGAGCAGTTCTTC.